The subject of this entry is one T cell receptor beta chain. Its cognate antigen is unknown. The CDR3 is made up of 16 amino acids. From germline, CDR1 is LGHDT and CDR2 YNNKEL (reference sequence). Trimming shortened V by 0 bases and J by 4 bases, and 12 bases separated the two germline ends. Prior to sequencing, the ViraFEST assay stimulated PBMC with viral peptide pools, which expanded the antigen-specific CD4+ T cells. At the end of over 8 days of culture, CD4+ T cells were isolated. Nucleocapsid antibody tests were negative, and the vaccine recipients had no prior SARS-CoV-2 infection. This specimen comes from a study of vaccination effects on CD4 cells after COVID-19. Assay used: immunoSEQ multiplex PCR; TCRdb lists only in-frame clones, some missing. Here the sample spans about 25,000 clones, roughly 73% being singletons.

This sequence originates from a human donor who received a COVID-19 vaccine. This chain uses TRBV3-1 (or the pseudogene TRBV3-2) with TRBJ2-2; D not resolved. The sequenced sample was CD4+ T cells from PBMCs cultured with SARS-CoV-2 spike peptides, obtained before COVID-19 vaccination. CDR3 DNA sequence: TGTGCCAGCAGCCAAGAACGGCTCACAGCCACCGGGGAGCTGTTTTTT. Its translation: CASSQERLTATGELFF.